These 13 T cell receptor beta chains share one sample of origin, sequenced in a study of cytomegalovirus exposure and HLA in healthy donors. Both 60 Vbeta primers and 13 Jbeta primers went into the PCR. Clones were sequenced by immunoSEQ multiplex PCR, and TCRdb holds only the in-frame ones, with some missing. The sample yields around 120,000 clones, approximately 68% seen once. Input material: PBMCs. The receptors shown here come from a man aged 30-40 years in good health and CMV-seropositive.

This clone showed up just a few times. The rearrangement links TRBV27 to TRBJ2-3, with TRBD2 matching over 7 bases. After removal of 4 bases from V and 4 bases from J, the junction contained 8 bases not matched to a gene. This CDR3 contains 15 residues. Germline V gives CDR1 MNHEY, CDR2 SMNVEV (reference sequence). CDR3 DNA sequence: TGTGCCAGCAGTTGGGACTCCCGGGGGGCAGATACGCAGTATTTT. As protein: CASSWDSRGADTQYF.

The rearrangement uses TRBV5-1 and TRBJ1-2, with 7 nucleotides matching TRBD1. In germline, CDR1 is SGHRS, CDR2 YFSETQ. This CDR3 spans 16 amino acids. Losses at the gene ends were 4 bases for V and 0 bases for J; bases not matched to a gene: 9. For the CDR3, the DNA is TGCGCCAGCAGCCGTGTACAGGGGACCTCTAACTATGGCTACACCTTC. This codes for CASSRVQGTSNYGYTF.

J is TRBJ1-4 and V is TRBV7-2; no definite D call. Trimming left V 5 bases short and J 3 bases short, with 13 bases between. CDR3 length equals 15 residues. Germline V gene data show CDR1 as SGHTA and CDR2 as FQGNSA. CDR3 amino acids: CASSRFIGANEKLFF. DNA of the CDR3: TGTGCCAGCAGCCGGTTCATCGGGGCTAATGAAAAACTGTTTTTT.

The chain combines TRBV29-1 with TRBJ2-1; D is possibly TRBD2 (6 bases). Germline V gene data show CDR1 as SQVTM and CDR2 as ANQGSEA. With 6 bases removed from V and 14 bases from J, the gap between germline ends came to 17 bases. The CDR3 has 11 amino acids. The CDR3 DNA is TGCAGCGTCGTAGCGGTAACGGGGGAGTTCTTC. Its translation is CSVVAVTGEFF.

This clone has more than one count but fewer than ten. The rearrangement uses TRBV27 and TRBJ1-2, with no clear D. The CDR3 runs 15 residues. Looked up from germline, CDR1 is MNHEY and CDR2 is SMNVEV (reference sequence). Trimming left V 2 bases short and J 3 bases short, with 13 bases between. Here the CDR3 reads CASSLVGFQDYGYTF. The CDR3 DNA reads TGTGCCAGCAGTTTAGTCGGTTTTCAGGACTATGGCTACACCTTC.

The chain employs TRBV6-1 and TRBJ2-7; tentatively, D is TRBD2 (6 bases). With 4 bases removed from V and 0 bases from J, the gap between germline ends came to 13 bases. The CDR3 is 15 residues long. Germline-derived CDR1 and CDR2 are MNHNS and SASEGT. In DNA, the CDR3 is TGTGCCAGCAGTGGAAAGCGGGCTAGCTCCTACGAGCAGTACTTC. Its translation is CASSGKRASSYEQYF.

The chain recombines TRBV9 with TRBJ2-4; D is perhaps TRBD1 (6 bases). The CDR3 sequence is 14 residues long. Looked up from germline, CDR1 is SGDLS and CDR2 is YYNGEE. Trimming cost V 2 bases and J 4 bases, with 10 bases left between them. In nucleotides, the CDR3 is TGTGCCAGCAGCGTTCTCAGGGGAAAAAACATTCAGTACTTC. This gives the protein CASSVLRGKNIQYF.

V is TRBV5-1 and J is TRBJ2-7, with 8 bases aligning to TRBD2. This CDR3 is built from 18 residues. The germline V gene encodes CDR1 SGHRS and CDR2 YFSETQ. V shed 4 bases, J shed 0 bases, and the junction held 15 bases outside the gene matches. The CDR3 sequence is CASSPSGGGGAHSYEQYF. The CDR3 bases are TGCGCCAGCAGCCCATCCGGGGGGGGAGGGGCCCACTCCTACGAGCAGTACTTC.

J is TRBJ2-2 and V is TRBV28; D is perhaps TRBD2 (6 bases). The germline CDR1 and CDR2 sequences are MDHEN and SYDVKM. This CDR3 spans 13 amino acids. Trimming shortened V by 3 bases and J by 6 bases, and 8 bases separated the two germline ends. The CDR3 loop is CASSFWEAGELFF. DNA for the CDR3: TGTGCCAGCAGTTTCTGGGAGGCCGGGGAGCTGTTTTTT.

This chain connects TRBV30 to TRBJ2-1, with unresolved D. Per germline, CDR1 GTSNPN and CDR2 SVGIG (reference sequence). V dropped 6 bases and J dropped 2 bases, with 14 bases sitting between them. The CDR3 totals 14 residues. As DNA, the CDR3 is TGTGCCTGTTCCTACGCCCATCCCTACAATGAGCAGTTCTTC. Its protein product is CACSYAHPYNEQFF.

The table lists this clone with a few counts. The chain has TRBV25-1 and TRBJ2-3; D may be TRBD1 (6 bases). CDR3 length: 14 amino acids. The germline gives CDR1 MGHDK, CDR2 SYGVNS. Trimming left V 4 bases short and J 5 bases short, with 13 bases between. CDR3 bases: TGTGCCAGCAGTGGTCTAGCCAGGGGAGATACGCAGTATTTT. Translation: CASSGLARGDTQYF.

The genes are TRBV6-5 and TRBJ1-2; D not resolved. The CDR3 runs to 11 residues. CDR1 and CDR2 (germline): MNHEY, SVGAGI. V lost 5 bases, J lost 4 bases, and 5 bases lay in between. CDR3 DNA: TGTGCCAGCAGTACCGGCTATGGCTACACCTTC. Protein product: CASSTGYGYTF.

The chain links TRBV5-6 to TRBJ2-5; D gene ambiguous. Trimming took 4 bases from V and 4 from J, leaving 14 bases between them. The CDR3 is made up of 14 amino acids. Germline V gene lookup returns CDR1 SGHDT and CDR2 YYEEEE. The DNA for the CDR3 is TGTGCCAGCAGCCTGTGGGCCCTGACAGAGACCCAGTACTTC. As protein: CASSLWALTETQYF.